The clone carrying this T cell receptor beta chain was seen once. What it binds is unknown. These data come from a study of T cell responses to AZD1222 COVID-19 vaccine. Pooled in the analysis were second doses at about 4 or about 12 weeks. The germline V and J ends were trimmed by 6 bases and 5 bases, with 17 bases remaining between them. Germline lookup yields CDR1 LNHDA and CDR2 SQIVND (reference sequence). This CDR3 has 15 amino acids. Findings and limits, study-wide: Spike-specific TCR breadth rose after two AZD1222 doses, and depth rose as well. Clonal diversity may have been underestimated, and the donors were mostly white British, with more females than males. Unmutated regions of variants are reportedly targeted by nearly half of spike-specific TCRs.

Here immunoSEQ multiplex PCR was the method, and the copy in TCRdb shows in-frame clones only, minus some. The sample has roughly 30,000 clones; around 78% are singletons. The rearrangement links TRBV19 to TRBJ1-3, with D possibly matching TRBD1 (6 bases). Sequencing used peripheral blood, obtained 28 days after the second AZD1222 dose. This receptor was taken from an adult who received the AZD1222 COVID-19 vaccine. CDR3 protein: CASSRGHQGRNTIYF. CDR3 DNA: TGTGCCAGTAGCAGGGGACACCAAGGAAGAAACACCATATATTTT.